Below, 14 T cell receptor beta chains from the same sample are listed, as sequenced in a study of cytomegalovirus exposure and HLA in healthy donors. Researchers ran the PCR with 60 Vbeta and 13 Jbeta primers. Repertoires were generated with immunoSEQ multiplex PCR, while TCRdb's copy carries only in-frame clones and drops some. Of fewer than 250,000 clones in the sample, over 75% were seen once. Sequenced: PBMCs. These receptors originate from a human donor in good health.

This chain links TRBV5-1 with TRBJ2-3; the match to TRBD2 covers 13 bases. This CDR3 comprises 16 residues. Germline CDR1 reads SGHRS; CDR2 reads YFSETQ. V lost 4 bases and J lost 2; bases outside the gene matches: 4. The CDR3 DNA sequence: TGCGCCAGCAGCGACGGGACTAGCGGGGCCACAGATACGCAGTATTTT. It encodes CASSDGTSGATDTQYF.

The DNA for the CDR3 is TGTGCCAGCAGTGAACGTGGAGGCATGAACACTGAAGCTTTCTTT. Encoded protein: CASSERGGMNTEAFF. V and J are TRBV2 and TRBJ1-1; D unclear. V lost 2 bases, J lost 0 bases, and 10 bases lay in between. CDR3 length: 15 amino acids. Germline V gene data show CDR1 as SNHLY and CDR2 as FYNNEI.

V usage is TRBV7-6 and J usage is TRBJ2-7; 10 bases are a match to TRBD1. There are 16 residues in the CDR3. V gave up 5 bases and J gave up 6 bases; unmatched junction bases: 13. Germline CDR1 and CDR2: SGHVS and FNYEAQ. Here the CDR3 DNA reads TGTGCCAGCAGCCTGAGATTGACAGGGGGCGGATCCGAGCAGTACTTC. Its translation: CASSLRLTGGGSEQYF. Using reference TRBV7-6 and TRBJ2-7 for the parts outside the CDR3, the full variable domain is GAGVSQSPRYKVTKRGQDVALRCDPISGHVSLYWYRQALGQGPEFLTYFNYEAQQDKSGLPNDRFSAERPEGSISTLTIQRTEQRDSAMYRCASSLRLTGGGSEQYFGPGTRLTVT.

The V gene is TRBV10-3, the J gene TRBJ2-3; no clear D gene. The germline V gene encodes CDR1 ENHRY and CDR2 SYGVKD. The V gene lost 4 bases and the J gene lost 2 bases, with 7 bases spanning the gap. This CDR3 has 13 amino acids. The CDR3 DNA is TGTGCCATCAGTGCGCTAGACACAGATACGCAGTATTTT. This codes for CAISALDTDTQYF.

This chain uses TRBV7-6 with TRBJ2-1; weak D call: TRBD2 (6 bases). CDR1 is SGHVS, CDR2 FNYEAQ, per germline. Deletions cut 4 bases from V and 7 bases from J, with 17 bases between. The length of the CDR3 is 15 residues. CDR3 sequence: CASSSTGTFGNEQFF. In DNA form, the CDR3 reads TGTGCCAGCAGCTCCACCGGGACTTTTGGTAATGAGCAGTTCTTC.

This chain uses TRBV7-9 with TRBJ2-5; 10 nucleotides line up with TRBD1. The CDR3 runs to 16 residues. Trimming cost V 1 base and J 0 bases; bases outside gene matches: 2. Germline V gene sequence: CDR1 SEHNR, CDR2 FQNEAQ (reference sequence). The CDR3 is CASSLGDRGYQETQYF. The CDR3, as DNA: TGTGCCAGCAGCTTAGGGGACAGGGGCTACCAAGAGACCCAGTACTTC.

The CDR3 region is CASSWDRNYEQYF. CDR3 coding DNA: TGTGCCAGCAGCTGGGACAGGAACTACGAGCAGTACTTC. The chain links TRBV7-8 to TRBJ2-7; TRBD1 agrees at 8 bases. Germline CDR1 SGHVS, CDR2 FQNEAQ. V lost 4 bases to trimming and J lost 3 bases; unmatched junction nucleotides: 2. This CDR3 comprises 13 residues.

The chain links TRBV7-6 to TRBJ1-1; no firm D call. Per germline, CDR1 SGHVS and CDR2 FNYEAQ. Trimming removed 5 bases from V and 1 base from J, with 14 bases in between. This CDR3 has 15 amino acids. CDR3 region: CASSTLTAENTEAFF. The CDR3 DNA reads TGTGCCAGCAGCACACTCACAGCCGAGAACACTGAAGCTTTCTTT.

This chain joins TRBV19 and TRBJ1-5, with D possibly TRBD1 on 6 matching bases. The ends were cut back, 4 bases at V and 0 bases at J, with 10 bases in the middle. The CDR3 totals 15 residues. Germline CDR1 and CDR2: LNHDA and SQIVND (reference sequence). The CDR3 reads CASSRTAYSNQPQHF. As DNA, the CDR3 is TGTGCCAGTAGTAGGACAGCGTATAGCAATCAGCCCCAGCATTTT. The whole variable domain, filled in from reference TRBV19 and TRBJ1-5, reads DGGITQSPKYLFRKEGQNVTLSCEQNLNHDAMYWYRQDPGQGLRLIYYSQIVNDFQKGDIAEGYSVSREKKESFPLTVTSAQKNPTAFYLCASSRTAYSNQPQHFGDGTRLSIL.

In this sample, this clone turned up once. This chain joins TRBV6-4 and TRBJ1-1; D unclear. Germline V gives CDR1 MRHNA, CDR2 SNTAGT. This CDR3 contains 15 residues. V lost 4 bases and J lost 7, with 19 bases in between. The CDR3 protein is CASSVENTPRSEAFF. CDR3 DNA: TGTGCCAGCAGTGTGGAGAACACCCCGCGGAGTGAAGCTTTCTTT.

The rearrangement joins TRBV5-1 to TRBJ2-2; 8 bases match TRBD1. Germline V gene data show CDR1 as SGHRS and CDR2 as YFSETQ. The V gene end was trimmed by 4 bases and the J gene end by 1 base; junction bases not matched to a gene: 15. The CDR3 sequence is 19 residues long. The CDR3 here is CASSQLGPPGTGNTGELFF. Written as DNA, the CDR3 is TGCGCCAGCAGCCAGCTAGGACCTCCCGGGACAGGGAACACCGGGGAGCTGTTTTTT. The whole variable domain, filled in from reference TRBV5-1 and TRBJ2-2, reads KAGVTQTPRYLIKTRGQQVTLSCSPISGHRSVSWYQQTPGQGLQFLFEYFSETQRNKGNFPGRFSGRQFSNSRSEMNVSTLELGDSALYLCASSQLGPPGTGNTGELFFGEGSRLTVL.

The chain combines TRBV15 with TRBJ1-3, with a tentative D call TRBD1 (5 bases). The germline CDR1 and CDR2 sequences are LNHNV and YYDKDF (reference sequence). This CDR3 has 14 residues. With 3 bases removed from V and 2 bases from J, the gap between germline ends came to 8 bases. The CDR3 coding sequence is TGTGCCACCAGCAGGGGGGGAGCTGGAAACACCATATATTTT. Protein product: CATSRGGAGNTIYF.

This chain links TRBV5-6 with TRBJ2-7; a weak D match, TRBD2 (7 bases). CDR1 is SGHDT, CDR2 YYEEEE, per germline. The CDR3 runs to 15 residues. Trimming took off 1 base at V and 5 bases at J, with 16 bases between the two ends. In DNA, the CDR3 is TGTGCCAGCAGCTTGTTAGGGGGGGCGACAGACGAGCAGTACTTC. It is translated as CASSLLGGATDEQYF.

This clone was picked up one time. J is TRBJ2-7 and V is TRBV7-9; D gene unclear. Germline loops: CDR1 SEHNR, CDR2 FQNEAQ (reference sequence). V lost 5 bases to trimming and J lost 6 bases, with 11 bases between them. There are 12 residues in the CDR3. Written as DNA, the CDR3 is TGTGCCAGCAGCCCCCGGGTGGGCGAGCAGTACTTC. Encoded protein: CASSPRVGEQYF.